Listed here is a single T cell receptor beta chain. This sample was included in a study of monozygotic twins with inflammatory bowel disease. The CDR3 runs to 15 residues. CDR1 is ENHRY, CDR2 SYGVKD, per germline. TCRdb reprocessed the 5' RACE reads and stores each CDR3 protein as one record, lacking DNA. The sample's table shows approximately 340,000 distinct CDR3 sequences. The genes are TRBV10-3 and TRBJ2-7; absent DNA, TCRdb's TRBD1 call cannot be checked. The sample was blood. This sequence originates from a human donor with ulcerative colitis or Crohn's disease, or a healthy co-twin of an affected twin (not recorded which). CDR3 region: CAIREGTGVVYEQYF.